These 25 T cell receptor beta chains were sequenced from one sample in a study of neoadjuvant anti-PD-1 for oral cavity cancer. Sequenced by immunoSEQ multiplex PCR; TCRdb stores in-frame clones only, minus some. The data show 72,000 or so clones, roughly nine tenths seen once. Documented time point: after neoadjuvant nivolumab, at surgical resection. Sequencing was performed on PBMCs, taken after nivolumab (anti-PD-1) treatment. The source is a person between 40 and 85 years old with oral cavity squamous cell carcinoma.

This chain's CDR3 is CASSELGRIEAFF. In DNA form, the CDR3 reads TGTGCCAGCAGTGAACTGGGACGGATTGAAGCTTTCTTT. This chain links TRBV6-1 with TRBJ1-1; D may be TRBD1 (5 bases). The V gene lost 2 bases and the J gene lost 7 bases, with 11 bases spanning the gap. The CDR3 is made up of 13 amino acids. Germline-derived CDR1 and CDR2 are MNHNS and SASEGT.

The chain links TRBV11-1 to TRBJ1-4; TRBD1 matches at 7 bases. The CDR3 is made up of 14 amino acids. The V gene's germline CDR1 is SGHAT and CDR2 FQDESV (reference sequence). The V and J ends lost 5 bases and 7 bases, in that order; junction bases with no gene match: 7. In DNA form, the CDR3 reads TGTGCCAGCAGCGGAGGGGGCGCGGGTGAAAAACTGTTTTTT. Its protein product is CASSGGGAGEKLFF.

Relative to its sample, this clone is medium-sized. J is TRBJ1-2 and V is TRBV9, with 7 bases aligning to TRBD1. Germline values: CDR1 SGDLS, CDR2 YYNGEE. Trimming removed 4 bases from V and 7 bases from J; junction bases left unmatched: 13. The length of the CDR3 is 15 residues. DNA for the CDR3: TGTGCCAGCAGCCCAAAGGGGGCAGGAAATGTTGGCTACACCTTC. This encodes CASSPKGAGNVGYTF.

The chain combines TRBV5-6 with TRBJ1-5; the D gene is possibly TRBD1 (6 bases). This CDR3 region has 15 residues. Looked up from germline, CDR1 is SGHDT and CDR2 is YYEEEE. Trimming shortened V by 2 bases and J by 0 bases, and 9 bases separated the two germline ends. The CDR3 region has the DNA TGTGCCAGCAGCTTACAGGGTTTTAGCAATCAGCCCCAGCATTTT. Its protein is CASSLQGFSNQPQHF.

V gene TRBV7-9 combines with J gene TRBJ2-1, with 8 positions matching TRBD1. Germline CDR1 and CDR2: SEHNR and FQNEAQ (reference sequence). V lost 5 bases and J lost 9; bases outside the gene matches: 15. This CDR3 has 16 residues. The CDR3 nucleotides read TGTGCCAGCAGCCCCCACCCGAGGACAGGGTCACCTGAGCAGTTCTTC. Translated, it gives CASSPHPRTGSPEQFF.

The chain is built from TRBV7-8 and TRBJ1-1; D is possibly TRBD1 (5 bases). This CDR3 contains 14 residues. V shed 0 bases and J shed 5 bases, with 10 bases lying between them. Germline lookup yields CDR1 SGHVS and CDR2 FQNEAQ. The DNA for the CDR3 is TGTGCCAGCAGCTTAGCAACAGGTTGGACTGAAGCTTTCTTT. Protein: CASSLATGWTEAFF.

This clone occurred once. The V and J genes are TRBV19 and TRBJ2-1; TRBD2 matches 14 bases. J gave up 4 bases and V 4 bases, and 12 bases lay outside the gene matches. CDR1 LNHDA and CDR2 SQIVND come from the germline V gene (reference sequence). The CDR3 totals 19 residues. The CDR3: CASSTSTPGLAGEYNEQFF. The CDR3 nucleotides read TGTGCCAGTAGTACAAGCACACCGGGACTAGCGGGAGAATACAATGAGCAGTTCTTC.

This chain uses TRBV19 with TRBJ1-4; D gene ambiguous. The CDR3 extends over 15 amino acids. The germline V gene has CDR1 LNHDA and CDR2 SQIVND (reference sequence). Trimming left V 5 bases short and J 0 bases short, with 10 bases between. CDR3 in DNA: TGTGCCAGTAGTCAAGGGATTACAACTAATGAAAAACTGTTTTTT. Translation gives CASSQGITTNEKLFF.

The J gene is TRBJ2-7, the V gene TRBV10-3, with 13 bases fitting TRBD2. From germline, CDR1 is ENHRY and CDR2 SYGVKD. The J segment lost 2 bases and the V segment lost 6 bases, leaving 1 base of the junction unmatched. The CDR3 loop spans 14 amino acids. In DNA, the CDR3 is TGTGCCATCAGGGGGACTAGCGGGGCCTACGAGCAGTACTTC. Residues: CAIRGTSGAYEQYF.

The chain recombines TRBV4-2 with TRBJ2-2; maybe TRBD2 (6 bases). Germline CDR1 LGHNA, CDR2 YNFKEQ. This CDR3 region has 17 residues. Deletions cut 3 bases from V and 5 bases from J, with 19 bases between. CDR3 nucleotides: TGTGCCAGCAGCCACCGCGCGCGCGGGGAAAGGACCGGGGAGCTGTTTTTT. Residues: CASSHRARGERTGELFF.

Only a few counts were recorded for this clone. The chain recombines TRBV4-1 with TRBJ1-5; 8 bases are shared with TRBD1. J was trimmed by 3 bases and V by 2 bases; bases with no gene match: 3. The CDR3 consists of 15 residues. From germline, CDR1 is MGHRA and CDR2 YSYEKL. As DNA, the CDR3 is TGCGCCAGCAGCCAATGGACAGGGATCAATCAGCCCCAGCATTTT. Encoded protein: CASSQWTGINQPQHF.

There are a few counts of this clone. V is TRBV13 and J is TRBJ1-3; maybe TRBD1 (5 bases). Trimming removed 3 bases from V and 0 bases from J, with 21 bases in between. Germline CDR1 PRHDT, CDR2 FYEKMQ (reference sequence). This CDR3 is built from 19 residues. This CDR3 is CASSFVAGRLKSSGNTIYF. The CDR3 DNA follows: TGTGCCAGCAGCTTCGTGGCAGGGCGACTCAAAAGCTCTGGAAACACCATATATTTT.

CDR3 DNA: TGTGCCAGCAGCGATGACTGGAGGAATGAGCAGTTCTTC. As protein: CASSDDWRNEQFF. The genes are TRBV2 and TRBJ2-1, with D perhaps matching TRBD2 (5 bases). The ends were cut back, 6 bases at V and 7 bases at J, with 13 bases in the middle. CDR3 length: 13 residues. Germline V gene data show CDR1 as SNHLY and CDR2 as FYNNEI. Drawing the rest from reference TRBV2 and TRBJ2-1, the complete variable domain is EPEVTQTPSHQVTQMGQEVILRCVPISNHLYFYWYRQILGQKVEFLVSFYNNEISEKSEIFDDQFSVERPDGSNFTLKIRSTKLEDSAMYFCASSDDWRNEQFFGPGTRLTVL.

The chain joins TRBV5-1 to TRBJ1-1; D may be TRBD1 (5 bases). Germline lookup yields CDR1 SGHRS and CDR2 YFSETQ. Trimming removed 4 bases at V and 4 bases at J, with 17 bases between. The CDR3 runs to 15 residues. CDR3 sequence reads: CASSLSGPAGTEAFF. In nucleotides, the CDR3 is TGCGCCAGCAGCCTATCAGGGCCGGCGGGCACTGAAGCTTTCTTT.

V gene TRBV7-9 combines with J gene TRBJ2-5; D assignment may be TRBD1 or TRBD2 (6 bases each). V was pared by 2 bases and J by 5 bases, with 15 bases between. From germline, CDR1 is SEHNR and CDR2 FQNEAQ (reference sequence). The CDR3 spans 15 residues. The CDR3 DNA reads as TGTGCCAGCAGCTTATCGGGGGCCGCCTGGGAGACCCAGTACTTC. Translated, it gives CASSLSGAAWETQYF.

The genes are TRBV5-1 and TRBJ2-7; 8 bases align to TRBD2. Germline V gene lookup returns CDR1 SGHRS and CDR2 YFSETQ. With 1 base clipped from V and 5 bases from J, the junction kept 5 bases outside the gene matches. The CDR3 is 14 residues long. CDR3 bases: TGCGCCAGCAGCTTGACAAGCGGGAGTCACGAGCAGTACTTC. Protein sequence: CASSLTSGSHEQYF.

This rearrangement joins TRBV4-1 to TRBJ1-5; TRBD1 is a possible D gene (5 bases). The germline V gene has CDR1 MGHRA and CDR2 YSYEKL. This CDR3 region has 13 residues. Trimming removed 4 bases at V and 6 bases at J, with 10 bases between. CDR3 in amino acids: CASSLPGGQPQHF. CDR3 coding DNA: TGCGCCAGCAGCCTCCCCGGGGGTCAGCCCCAGCATTTT.

The chain carries TRBV7-2 and TRBJ2-1, with D unclear. V was shortened by 4 bases and J by 8 bases, with 6 bases between the two germline ends. This CDR3 is built from 11 residues. Germline loops: CDR1 SGHTA, CDR2 FQGNSA. The CDR3 loop is CASSYGDEQFF. The CDR3 region has the DNA TGTGCCAGCAGCTACGGTGATGAGCAGTTCTTC.

V gene TRBV30 combines with J gene TRBJ1-6; D gene ambiguous. V shed 0 bases and J shed 9 bases, with 6 bases lying between them. The CDR3 spans 12 residues. The germline V gene encodes CDR1 GTSNPN and CDR2 SVGIG (reference sequence). CDR3 in DNA: TGTGCCTGGAGTGTACTTGGTTCACCCCTCCACTTT. Amino acids: CAWSVLGSPLHF. Based on the CDR3 plus reference TRBV30 and TRBJ1-6, the full variable domain is SQTIHQWPATLVQPVGSPLSLECTVEGTSNPNLYWYRQAAGRGLQLLFYSVGIGQISSEVPQNLSASRPQDRQFILSSKKLLLSDSGFYLCAWSVLGSPLHFGNGTRLTVT.

The chain joins TRBV18 to TRBJ2-5, with a tentative D call TRBD1 (5 bases). The V gene lost 4 bases and the J gene lost 7 bases, with 7 bases spanning the gap. Germline CDR1 is KGHSH and CDR2 is LQKENI. The CDR3 contains 11 residues. The CDR3 spells CASSLTGTQYF. CDR3 in DNA: TGTGCCAGCTCACTAACAGGGACCCAGTACTTC.

The V and J genes are TRBV2 and TRBJ2-1, with unresolved D. Trimming shortened V by 2 bases and J by 7 bases, and 9 bases separated the two germline ends. This CDR3 has 13 amino acids. Germline V lookup: CDR1 SNHLY, CDR2 FYNNEI. The CDR3 sequence: CASSESMVNEQFF. The CDR3, as DNA: TGTGCCAGCAGTGAATCGATGGTAAATGAGCAGTTCTTC.

The chain recombines TRBV7-2 with TRBJ1-5, with D unresolved. Trimming shortened V by 5 bases and J by 9 bases, and 14 bases separated the two germline ends. CDR1 is SGHTA, CDR2 FQGNSA, per germline. The CDR3 has 13 residues. The CDR3 region is CASSPGVIWPQHF. The CDR3 DNA reads TGTGCCAGCAGCCCGGGCGTGATCTGGCCCCAGCATTTT.

The rearrangement joins TRBV7-9 to TRBJ1-2; D perhaps matches TRBD1 (5 bases). CDR3 length equals 14 residues. Looked up from germline, CDR1 is SEHNR and CDR2 is FQNEAQ (reference sequence). Trimming removed 5 bases from V and 12 bases from J, with 22 bases in between. Here the CDR3 reads CASSPQGLSHQHTF. DNA for the CDR3: TGTGCCAGCAGCCCTCAGGGCTTAAGTCATCAGCACACCTTC.

The chain links TRBV5-1 to TRBJ2-5; D perhaps matches TRBD1 (6 bases). V was shortened by 1 base and J by 1 base, with 8 bases between the two germline ends. Germline CDR1 reads SGHRS; CDR2 reads YFSETQ. The CDR3 sequence is 14 residues long. DNA of the CDR3: TGCGCCAGCAGCTTGCAGGGGATCCAAGAGACCCAGTACTTC. Its translation is CASSLQGIQETQYF.

This clone is categorized as medium-sized (0.01 to 0.1%). The CDR3 reads CATEDVMSSGNTIYF. As DNA, the CDR3 is TGTGCCACCGAGGACGTCATGAGCTCTGGAAACACCATATATTTT. The chain uses TRBV15 and TRBJ1-3; D is unclear. V gave up 8 bases and J gave up 0 bases, with 14 bases separating them. The CDR3 consists of 15 residues. The germline V gene has CDR1 LNHNV and CDR2 YYDKDF (reference sequence).